This entry concerns a single TCR beta chain. Antigen: not known. Trimming pared 7 bases from V and 4 bases from J, leaving 21 bases between. In germline, CDR1 is LNHDA, CDR2 SQIVND (reference sequence). This CDR3 has 16 residues. The PCR contained 60 Vbeta and 13 Jbeta primers. The assay was immunoSEQ multiplex PCR, and TCRdb's table has in-frame clones only and misses some. Of tens of thousands of clones listed, 55% to 70% are singletons. The data were obtained in a study of cytomegalovirus exposure and HLA in healthy donors. Study results and limitations: Indistinguishable V segments such as TRBV6-2 and TRBV6-3 were excluded. In a later analysis, most CMV-associated TCR beta chains appeared HLA-restricted.

This TCR was sampled from a boy between 10 and 17 years old in good health and CMV-seropositive. The V call is TRBV19, the J call TRBJ2-3, with D possibly TRBD1 on 6 matching bases. Sequences were obtained from PBMCs. The CDR3 region has the DNA TGTGCCAGTAACGCCCTTACAGGGCACAGCGCAGATACGCAGTATTTT. Its translation: CASNALTGHSADTQYF. The variable domain in full, with the rest retrieved from reference TRBV19 and TRBJ2-3, is DGGITQSPKYLFRKEGQNVTLSCEQNLNHDAMYWYRQDPGQGLRLIYYSQIVNDFQKGDIAEGYSVSREKKESFPLTVTSAQKNPTAFYLCASNALTGHSADTQYFGPGTRLTVL.